This passage covers 8 T cell receptor beta chains from one sample sequenced in a study of regulatory T cells in long-lasting Graves disease. The TCR beta library used iRepertoire HTBI primers with Arm-PCR amplification of CDR3. Each CDR3 protein is one row after TCRdb ran MiXCR on the multiplex PCR reads. The sample lists around 250,000 distinct CDR3 sequences, around 20% seen once, with approximately 13% in the top ten. Time point of the sample: newly diagnosed GD, antithyroid drugs for less than 3 months. PBMC-extracted RNA yielded the TCR library. The sample here was peripheral blood mononuclear cells (PBMCs), taken at new diagnosis, from a patient treated with antithyroid drugs. The origin of the receptors is a female donor with Graves disease.

This clonotype was recorded many times. This chain uses TRBV20-1 with TRBJ1-1, with TRBD1 as a possible D gene (6 bases). V was shortened by 6 bases and J by 1 base, with 9 bases between the two germline ends. CDR1 is DFQATT and CDR2 is SNEGSKA in the germline V gene (reference sequence). The CDR3 contains 12 residues. Written as DNA, the CDR3 is TGCAGTGCGCCACAGGGGAACACTGAAGCTTTCTTT. Translating gives CSAPQGNTEAFF.

The genes are TRBV11-3 and TRBJ1-2, with no clear D. Trimming removed 1 base at V and 4 bases at J, with 7 bases between. This CDR3 comprises 13 residues. CDR1 and CDR2 from the germline V gene are SGHNT and YENEEA. CDR3 nucleotides: TGTGCCAGCAGCTTAGCCGGATTCTATGGCTACACCTTC. It translates to CASSLAGFYGYTF.

At least ten counts were recorded for this clonotype. This could be a read error, since a much larger clone is one nucleotide away. The chain has TRBV30 and TRBJ2-7; D is unresolved. The CDR3 contains 12 residues. CDR1 and CDR2 (germline): GTSNPN, SVGIG (reference sequence). The CDR3 nucleotides are TGTGCCTGGGGGTATAGCTCCTACGAGCAGTGCTTC. Translation: CAWGYSSYEQCF.

Of note for this clonotype: This likely traces to a read error, being one base from a far larger clone. This rearrangement joins TRBV2 to TRBJ2-3; D is unresolved. The J call may be mistaken, given a closer DNA end match to TRBJ2-1. CDR3 length: 13 residues. From germline, CDR1 is SNHLY and CDR2 FYNNEI. The CDR3, as DNA: TGTGCCAGCAGTGTGGGTCAGCTATACGAGCAGTTCTTC. Translation gives CASSVGQLYEQFF.

In regard to this clonotype: A much larger clonotype is one base distant, so this may be a read error. The chain is built from TRBV4-3 and TRBJ2-5; no reliable D call. The CDR3 consists of 15 residues. Trimming stripped 4 bases from V and 7 bases from J, with 19 bases between. Per germline, CDR1 LGHNA and CDR2 YSLEER. The CDR3 DNA reads as TGCGCCAGCAGCCCCGATAGAGATCCTCGTGGGACCCAGTACTTC. It specifies CASSPDRDPRGTQYF.

This clonotype was observed many times. The J gene is TRBJ2-5, the V gene TRBV27; no clear D. CDR1 is MNHEY, CDR2 SMNVEV, per germline (reference sequence). The CDR3 covers 14 residues. Trimming took 3 bases from V and 5 from J, leaving 13 bases between them. In DNA form, the CDR3 reads TGTGCCAGCAGTTTTCGGGCAGCTCTGGAGACCCAGTACTTC. It codes for CASSFRAALETQYF.

In this sample, this clonotype turned up many times. The chain combines TRBV7-2 with TRBJ1-4; D unclear. The germline CDR1 and CDR2 sequences are SGHTA and FQGNSA. The germline V and J ends were trimmed by 0 bases and 1 base, with 9 bases remaining between them. This CDR3 is 16 amino acids long. CDR3 in amino acids: CASSLAVGVTNEKLFF. The CDR3, as DNA: TGTGCCAGCAGCTTAGCGGTCGGGGTAACTAATGAAAAACTGTTTTTT.

This clonotype was counted at least ten times. CDR3 amino acids: CASSPGQGNTGELFF. The CDR3 nucleotides read TGTGCCAGCTCACCAGGACAGGGGAACACCGGGGAGCTGTTTTTT. This sequence joins TRBV18 and TRBJ2-2; 8 positions agree with TRBD1. The V and J ends lost 2 bases and 1 base, in that order; junction bases with no gene match: 0. Looked up from germline, CDR1 is KGHSH and CDR2 is LQKENI. The CDR3 is made up of 15 amino acids.